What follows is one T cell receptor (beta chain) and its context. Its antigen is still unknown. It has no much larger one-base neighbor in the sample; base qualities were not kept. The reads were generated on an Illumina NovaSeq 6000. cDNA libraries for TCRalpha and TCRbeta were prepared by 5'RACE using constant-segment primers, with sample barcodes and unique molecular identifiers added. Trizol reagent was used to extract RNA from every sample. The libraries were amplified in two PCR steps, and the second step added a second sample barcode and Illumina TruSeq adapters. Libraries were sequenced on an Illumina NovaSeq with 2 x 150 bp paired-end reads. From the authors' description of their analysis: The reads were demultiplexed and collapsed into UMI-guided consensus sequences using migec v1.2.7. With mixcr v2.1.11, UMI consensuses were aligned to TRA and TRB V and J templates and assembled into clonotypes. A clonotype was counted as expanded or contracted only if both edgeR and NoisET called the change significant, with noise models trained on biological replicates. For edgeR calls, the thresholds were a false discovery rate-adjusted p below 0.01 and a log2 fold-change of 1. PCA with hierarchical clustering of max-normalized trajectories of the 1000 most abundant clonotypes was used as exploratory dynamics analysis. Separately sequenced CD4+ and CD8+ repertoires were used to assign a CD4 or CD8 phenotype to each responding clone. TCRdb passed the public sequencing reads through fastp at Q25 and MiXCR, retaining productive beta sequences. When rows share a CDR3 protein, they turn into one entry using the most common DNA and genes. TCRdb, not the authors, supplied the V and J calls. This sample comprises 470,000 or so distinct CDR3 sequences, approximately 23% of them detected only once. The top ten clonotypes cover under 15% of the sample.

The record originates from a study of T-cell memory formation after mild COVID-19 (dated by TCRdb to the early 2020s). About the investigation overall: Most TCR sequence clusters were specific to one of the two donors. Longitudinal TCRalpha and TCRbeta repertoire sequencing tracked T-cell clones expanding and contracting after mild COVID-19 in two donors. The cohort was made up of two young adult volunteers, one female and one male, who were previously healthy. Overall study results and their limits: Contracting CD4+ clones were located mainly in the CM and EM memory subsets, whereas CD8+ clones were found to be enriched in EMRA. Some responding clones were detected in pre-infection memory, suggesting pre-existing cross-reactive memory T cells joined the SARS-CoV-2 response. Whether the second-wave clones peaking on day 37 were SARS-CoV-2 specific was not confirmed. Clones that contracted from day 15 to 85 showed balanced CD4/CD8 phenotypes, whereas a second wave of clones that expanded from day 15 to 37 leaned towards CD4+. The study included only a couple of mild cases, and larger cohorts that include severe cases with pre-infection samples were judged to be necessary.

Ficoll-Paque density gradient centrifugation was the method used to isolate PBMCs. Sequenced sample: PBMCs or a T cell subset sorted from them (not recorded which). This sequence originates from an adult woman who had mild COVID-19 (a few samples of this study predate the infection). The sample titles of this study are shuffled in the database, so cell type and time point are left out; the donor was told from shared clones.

The bases are TGTGCCAGCAGTCGAGGGGCTAGCGGGAGAGACAGACAGTTCTTC. Its translation is CASSRGASGRDRQFF. The chain was built from TRBV2 and TRBJ2-1; 10 bases in the junction line up with TRBD2. The CDR3 numbers 15 residues from cysteine through phenylalanine. Only the CDR3 region is kept as DNA, spanning 45 bases read in frame from base 1. CDR1 is given as SNHLY and CDR2 as FYNNEI, both from the germline V gene. Germline trimming: 5 bases from V, 13 bases from J; junction bases outside gene matches: 14.